Presented here are 27 T cell receptor beta chains from one specimen sequenced in a study of T cell repertoires in cytomegalovirus infection. MiXCR, applied by TCRdb to the reads, yields one record per CDR3 protein. Of hundreds of thousands of distinct CDR3 sequences in the sample, 11% were seen once. Sequenced input: PBMCs. Source of these receptors: a human donor in good health (CMV status not recorded). Some clones in this sample may be carry-over from other donors' samples.

This clonotype was recorded at least ten times. This chain connects TRBV20-1 to TRBJ2-2; 9 bases map to TRBD2. J was trimmed by 4 bases and V by 2 bases; bases with no gene match: 2. The CDR3 contains 14 residues. Germline loops: CDR1 DFQATT, CDR2 SNEGSKA (reference sequence). The CDR3 region has the DNA TGCAGTGCTAGACAGACTAGCGGCACCGGGGAGCTGTTTTTT. Protein product: CSARQTSGTGELFF.

The table lists this clonotype with many counts. This sequence joins TRBV7-8 and TRBJ2-5, with 12 bases fitting TRBD2. V dropped 5 bases and J dropped 2; count of bases not matched to a gene: 9. This CDR3 spans 17 amino acids. Germline V gives CDR1 SGHVS, CDR2 FQNEAQ. The CDR3 nucleotides are TGTGCCAGCAGCCCCTGGACTAGCGGGGCAAATCAAGAGACCCAGTACTTC. Translated, it gives CASSPWTSGANQETQYF. Supplemented by reference TRBV7-8 and TRBJ2-5, the full variable domain reads GAGVSQSPRYKVAKRGQDVALRCDPISGHVSLFWYQQALGQGPEFLTYFQNEAQLDKSGLPSDRFFAERPEGSVSTLKIQRTQQEDSAVYLCASSPWTSGANQETQYFGPGTRLLVL.

The J gene is TRBJ2-1, the V gene TRBV5-5; D tentatively reads TRBD1 or TRBD2 (5 bases each). V was pared by 1 base and J by 8 bases, with 7 bases between. Germline V gene data show CDR1 as SGHKS and CDR2 as YYEKEE (reference sequence). This CDR3 spans 12 amino acids. In DNA, the CDR3 is TGTGCCAGCAGCTTGACGGGGCATGAGCAGTTCTTC. Residues: CASSLTGHEQFF.

Only a few counts were recorded for this clonotype. The CDR3 sequence is CASSPGQGAYSGELFF. The CDR3 nucleotides are TGCGCCAGCAGCCCCGGACAGGGGGCGTATTCCGGGGAGCTGTTTTTT. The chain links TRBV5-1 to TRBJ2-2; 11 bases map to TRBD1. The V and J ends lost 4 bases and 6 bases, in that order; junction bases with no gene match: 8. Germline values: CDR1 SGHRS, CDR2 YFSETQ. This CDR3 has 16 residues. The variable domain in full, with the rest retrieved from reference TRBV5-1 and TRBJ2-2, is KAGVTQTPRYLIKTRGQQVTLSCSPISGHRSVSWYQQTPGQGLQFLFEYFSETQRNKGNFPGRFSGRQFSNSRSEMNVSTLELGDSALYLCASSPGQGAYSGELFFGEGSRLTVL.

This clonotype has a count of ten or more. The chain has TRBV20-1 and TRBJ1-4, with unresolved D. The ends were cut back, 3 bases at V and 11 bases at J, with 22 bases in the middle. The germline V gene encodes CDR1 DFQATT and CDR2 SNEGSKA (reference sequence). There are 15 residues in the CDR3. The CDR3 region is CSARASRSSGWKLFF. CDR3 nucleotide sequence: TGCAGTGCTAGGGCTTCCCGTAGCTCAGGATGGAAACTGTTTTTT.

This clonotype has a count of ten or more. V and J are TRBV7-8 and TRBJ2-1, with D possibly TRBD2 on 5 matching bases. The CDR3 length is 14 residues. Germline CDR1 is SGHVS and CDR2 is FQNEAQ. The germline V and J ends were trimmed by 5 bases and 3 bases, with 11 bases remaining between them. CDR3 protein: CASSPGRIYNEQFF. The CDR3 DNA reads TGTGCCAGCAGCCCTGGGAGAATCTACAATGAGCAGTTCTTC.

This clonotype has a count of ten or more. V and J are TRBV7-3 and TRBJ1-1; D is uncertain. Deletions cut 5 bases from V and 1 base from J, with 11 bases between. CDR1 is SGHTA and CDR2 is FQGTGA in the germline V gene. This CDR3 has 14 residues. The CDR3 nucleotides read TGTGCCAGCAGCCGATACGGTTCGAACACTGAAGCTTTCTTT. It specifies CASSRYGSNTEAFF.

Ten or more counts support this clonotype. This chain connects TRBV29-1 to TRBJ2-7, with TRBD2 identical over 12 bases. The CDR3 is 15 amino acids. Germline values: CDR1 SQVTM, CDR2 ANQGSEA. With 6 bases clipped from V and 3 bases from J, the junction kept 9 bases outside the gene matches. Written as DNA, the CDR3 is TGCAGCGTCGAGACTAGCGGGAGACATAGCTACGAGCAGTACTTC. This translates into CSVETSGRHSYEQYF.

This clonotype has more than one count but fewer than ten. V usage is TRBV14 and J usage is TRBJ2-6, with D unclear. From germline, CDR1 is SGHDN and CDR2 FVKESK. With 1 base removed from V and 3 bases from J, the gap between germline ends came to 4 bases. CDR3 length equals 14 residues. The CDR3 sequence is CASSQVGGANVLTF. CDR3 nucleotide sequence: TGTGCCAGCAGCCAAGTCGGTGGGGCCAACGTCCTGACTTTC.

This clonotype was detected ten times or more. This sequence joins TRBV7-2 and TRBJ2-5; D is possibly TRBD2 (7 bases). Germline V gives CDR1 SGHTA, CDR2 FQGNSA. The ends were cut back, 6 bases at V and 5 bases at J, with 28 bases in the middle. The CDR3 consists of 18 residues. The DNA of the CDR3 is TGTGCCAGCAGTCCCGGGTGGGGGGGCACTTCAAACGGGGAGACCCAGTACTTC. The encoded protein is CASSPGWGGTSNGETQYF. Full variable domain (outside the CDR3, taken from reference TRBV7-2 and TRBJ2-5): GAGVSQSPSNKVTEKGKDVELRCDPISGHTALYWYRQSLGQGLEFLIYFQGNSAPDKSGLPSDRFSAERTGGSVSTLTIQRTQQEDSAVYLCASSPGWGGTSNGETQYFGPGTRLLVL.

This clonotype was picked up many times. The gene calls are TRBV7-8 and TRBJ1-6, with 7 bases fitting TRBD1. The junction had 6 bases not matched to a gene; V was cut back by 1 base and J by 6 bases. CDR3 size: 16 residues. The V gene's germline CDR1 is SGHVS and CDR2 FQNEAQ. CDR3 sequence: CASSLEGAVSNSPLHF. The CDR3 DNA reads TGTGCCAGCAGCTTAGAGGGGGCAGTTAGTAATTCACCCCTCCACTTT.

The V and J genes are TRBV28 and TRBJ1-5; 7 positions match TRBD1. With V trimmed by 3 bases and J by 3 bases, 5 bases remained unmatched. The CDR3 is 15 amino acids. CDR1 and CDR2 (germline): MDHEN, SYDVKM. CDR3 coding DNA: TGTGCCAGCAGTTTGAGGGGGCGCAACAATCAGCCCCAGCATTTT. Its protein is CASSLRGRNNQPQHF.

The chain recombines TRBV7-9 with TRBJ2-1; 10 bases agree with TRBD2. The ends lost 8 bases at V and 5 bases at J; junction bases unmatched: 6. The CDR3 runs 14 residues. Germline V lookup: CDR1 SEHNR, CDR2 FQNEAQ (reference sequence). For the CDR3, the DNA is TGTGCCAGCCGCCTAGCGGGAGCCGACAATGAGCAGTTCTTC. Its protein product is CASRLAGADNEQFF.

This clonotype was seen only once. The CDR3 DNA sequence: TGCAGTGCCCCTTCGGGAGGACTAGATTACGAGCAGTACTTC. It translates to CSAPSGGLDYEQYF. The genes are TRBV20-1 and TRBJ2-7, with 7 bases fitting TRBD2. This CDR3 has 14 residues. Germline V lookup: CDR1 DFQATT, CDR2 SNEGSKA (reference sequence). Germline trimming cut 6 bases from V and 4 bases from J; bases unmatched to any gene: 12.

In this sample, this clonotype turned up many times. The chain has TRBV11-2 and TRBJ1-1; D unresolved. The V and J ends lost 8 bases and 4 bases respectively, with 11 bases between them. The CDR3 covers 12 residues. The germline V gene encodes CDR1 SGHAT and CDR2 FQNNGV. The CDR3 protein is CASHTWGTEAFF. The DNA for the CDR3 is TGTGCCAGCCACACTTGGGGCACTGAAGCTTTCTTT.

The table lists this clonotype with a few counts. The chain carries TRBV6-1 and TRBJ2-2; the D gene is possibly TRBD2 (7 bases). V was pared by 5 bases and J by 4 bases, with 17 bases between. Germline V lookup: CDR1 MNHNS, CDR2 SASEGT. This CDR3 has 16 amino acids. The CDR3, as DNA: TGTGCCAGCAGTAAGGGGGAGGGCCGAGGCACCGGGGAGCTGTTTTTT. It is translated as CASSKGEGRGTGELFF.

Worth noting for this clonotype: A junction end diverges from the germline sequence, so it may reflect a read error. The chain is built from TRBV5-4 and TRBJ1-1, with D tentatively TRBD1 (5 bases). CDR1 SGHNT and CDR2 YYREEE come from the germline V gene (reference sequence). This CDR3 is built from 14 residues. The CDR3 reads CASRFRGGNTEAFF. The CDR3 DNA follows: TGTGCCAGCCGCTTTAGGGGCGGGAACACTGAAGCTTTCTTT. The full variable domain, rest sourced from reference TRBV5-4 and TRBJ1-1, is ETGVTQSPTHLIKTRGQQVTLRCSSQSGHNTVSWYQQALGQGPQFIFQYYREEENGRGNFPPRFSGLQFPNYSSELNVNALELDDSALYLCASRFRGGNTEAFFGQGTRLTVV.

This clonotype was detected many times. This chain uses TRBV7-2 with TRBJ2-7, with 9 bases that match TRBD2. Germline V CDR1 and CDR2: SGHTA, FQGNSA. With V trimmed by 5 bases and J by 3 bases, 8 bases remained unmatched. CDR3 length equals 15 residues. CDR3 nucleotide sequence: TGTGCCAGCAGCCCTTGGCGGGAGGGCCGCTACGAGCAGTACTTC. Its protein is CASSPWREGRYEQYF.

This clonotype came up many times. The V and J genes are TRBV10-3 and TRBJ1-1; D is undetermined. CDR1 and CDR2 (germline): ENHRY, SYGVKD. With 10 bases removed from V and 0 bases from J, the gap between germline ends came to 12 bases. The CDR3 contains 13 residues. The DNA for the CDR3 is TGTGCCACCGCTGTGAATCTGAACACTGAAGCTTTCTTT. It encodes CATAVNLNTEAFF.

This clonotype was counted many times. This chain joins TRBV4-2 and TRBJ1-2, with D unresolved. Germline V gives CDR1 LGHNA, CDR2 YNFKEQ. The CDR3 contains 13 residues. Trimming removed 0 bases from V and 5 bases from J, with 7 bases in between. The DNA of the CDR3 is TGTGCCAGCAGCCAAGATATCGGTTATGGCTACACCTTC. Protein sequence: CASSQDIGYGYTF.

CDR3 amino acids: CSARYSGGFKLFF. In DNA, the CDR3 is TGCAGTGCTAGATACTCGGGCGGATTCAAACTGTTTTTT. The chain joins TRBV20-1 to TRBJ1-4, with D uncertain. Trimming cost V 2 bases and J 11 bases, with 15 bases left between them. Germline lookup yields CDR1 DFQATT and CDR2 SNEGSKA (reference sequence). This CDR3 region has 13 residues.

Comment on this clonotype: Given a much more abundant clone one base away, this may be a read error. This CDR3 reads CAISDASGRVYKQYF. Here the CDR3 DNA reads TGTGCCATCAGTGATGCTAGCGGGAGGGTTTACAAGCAGTACTTC. J is TRBJ2-7 and V is TRBV10-3; TRBD2 matches 12 bases. With V trimmed by 3 bases and J by 8 bases, 8 bases remained unmatched. Germline values: CDR1 ENHRY, CDR2 SYGVKD. The CDR3 length is 15 residues.

There are a few counts of this clonotype. This chain uses TRBV20-1 with TRBJ2-7; the D gene is possibly TRBD1 (6 bases). The CDR3 has 13 residues. Trimming cost V 3 bases and J 3 bases, with 12 bases left between them. Germline V lookup: CDR1 DFQATT, CDR2 SNEGSKA (reference sequence). The CDR3 protein is CSASSGTNYEQYF. CDR3 DNA: TGCAGTGCTAGCTCCGGGACAAACTACGAGCAGTACTTC.

This clonotype appeared a few times. The rearrangement joins TRBV15 to TRBJ2-1; no definite D call. CDR1 and CDR2 from the germline V gene are LNHNV and YYDKDF (reference sequence). This CDR3 contains 14 residues. The V and J ends lost 1 base and 7 bases respectively, with 11 bases between them. In nucleotides, the CDR3 is TGTGCCACCAGCAGAGGCCCCATGGGGAATGAGCAGTTCTTC. This encodes CATSRGPMGNEQFF.

This clonotype has ten or more counts. This chain connects TRBV12-3 or TRBV12-4 to TRBJ2-2; 12 bases map to TRBD2. Germline trimming cut 6 bases from V and 5 bases from J; bases unmatched to any gene: 10. The CDR3 is 17 residues long. The CDR3 nucleotides read TGTGCCAGCAGATCCCCGACTAGCGGGAGTGGGACCGGGGAGCTGTTTTTT. Translated: CASRSPTSGSGTGELFF.

The chain joins TRBV4-1 to TRBJ1-4; tentative D call: TRBD1 (5 bases). Germline loops: CDR1 MGHRA, CDR2 YSYEKL. V lost 4 bases, J lost 8 bases, and 14 bases lay in between. The CDR3 consists of 14 residues. Here the CDR3 reads CASSRQIRDEKLFF. The DNA of the CDR3 is TGCGCCAGCAGCCGACAGATCCGGGACGAAAAACTGTTTTTT.

The gene calls are TRBV20-1 and TRBJ1-5; no reliable D call. This CDR3 contains 12 residues. Trimming took 0 bases from V and 5 from J, leaving 5 bases between them. Germline lookup yields CDR1 DFQATT and CDR2 SNEGSKA (reference sequence). The CDR3 protein is CSAREADQPQHF. The DNA of the CDR3 is TGCAGTGCTAGAGAGGCAGATCAGCCCCAGCATTTT.